This is a list of T cell receptor beta chains from one sample in a study of cytomegalovirus exposure and HLA in healthy donors. The protocol was immunoSEQ multiplex PCR, while the TCRdb copy is restricted to in-frame clones and leaves out a portion. The top ten clones hold 2% of a sample with some 130,000 clones, 79% of them seen once. The sample was PBMCs. These TCRs come from a man in his late teens or twenties in good health and CMV-seronegative. Both conserved end residues are part of each CDR3. A D gene is named only where the DNA matches it firmly. Clone size appears in some rows only: once, few, many, or a class for an expanded clone.

CDR3aa | CDR3nt | j_gene | v_gene | d_gene | abundance
CASSFFGTGKEQYF | TGTGCCAGCAGCTTCTTTGGGACAGGGAAGGAGCAGTACTTC | TRBJ2-7 | TRBV5-5 | TRBD1 | .
CASSGTSSTDTQYF | TGTGCCAGCAGTGGGACTAGCTCGACAGATACGCAGTATTTT | TRBJ2-3 | TRBV5-4 | TRBD2 | .
CASSPHDSDRGGSPLHF | TGTGCCAGCAGCCCTCATGACTCGGACAGGGGGGGATCACCCCTCCACTTT | TRBJ1-6 | TRBV4-2 | TRBD1 | once
CASSLVFRDSLGRGIQYF | TGTGCCAGCAGCTTAGTTTTTCGGGACAGCCTCGGCCGTGGCATTCAGTACTTC | TRBJ2-4 | TRBV7-2 | TRBD1 | .
CASSPIDREAYEQYF | TGTGCCAGCAGCCCAATCGACAGGGAAGCCTACGAGCAGTACTTC | TRBJ2-7 | TRBV5-4 | TRBD1 | .
CASSQVPGQEFVSYNSPLHF | TGCGCCAGCAGCCAAGTCCCGGGACAGGAGTTTGTCTCCTATAATTCACCCCTCCACTTT | TRBJ1-6 | TRBV4-1 | TRBD1 | .
CASNRGTIQETQYF | TGTGCCAGCAATCGCGGGACTATTCAAGAGACCCAGTACTTC | TRBJ2-5 | TRBV6-5 | TRBD2 | few
CASTSGGVGAFF | TGTGCCAGTACATCAGGAGGGGTAGGGGCTTTCTTT | TRBJ1-1 | TRBV19 | . | .
CSVEERGYEQYF | TGCAGCGTTGAAGAAAGAGGTTACGAGCAGTACTTC | TRBJ2-7 | TRBV29-1 | . | .
CASSIGDRVSTEAFF | TGTGCCAGTAGTATAGGGGACAGGGTTTCCACTGAAGCTTTCTTT | TRBJ1-1 | TRBV19 | TRBD1 | .
CASSGGQSNEKLFF | TGTGCCAGCAGCGGGGGACAGTCAAATGAAAAACTGTTTTTT | TRBJ1-4 | TRBV5-4 | TRBD1 | .
CAWSAAARREKLFF | TGTGCCTGGAGCGCGGCCGCACGACGGGAAAAACTGTTTTTT | TRBJ1-4 | TRBV30 | . | few
CASSWGRVDSPLHF | TGTGCCAGCAGCTGGGGCAGGGTGGATTCACCCCTCCACTTT | TRBJ1-6 | TRBV5-5 | . | .
CASSVNPLEQMNTEAFF | TGTGCCAGCAGCGTCAATCCCCTGGAGCAGATGAACACTGAAGCTTTCTTT | TRBJ1-1 | TRBV9 | . | .
CASILNPGANYGYTF | TGCGCCAGCATCCTGAACCCCGGAGCTAACTATGGCTACACCTTC | TRBJ1-2 | TRBV5-1 | . | .
CASRETGTRNRRHEQFF | TGTGCCAGCAGGGAAACCGGGACTAGGAACCGTAGGCATGAGCAGTTCTTC | TRBJ2-1 | TRBV28 | TRBD2 | .
CASSWRDRGEETQYF | TGTGCCAGTAGTTGGAGGGACAGGGGGGAAGAGACCCAGTACTTC | TRBJ2-5 | TRBV19 | TRBD1 | .
CASSYSVAAGNTIYF | TGTGCCAGCAGTTACTCGGTGGCAGCTGGAAACACCATATATTTT | TRBJ1-3 | TRBV6-5 | . | .
CASSLIPGKVGKEAYEQYF | TGCGCCAGCAGTCTAATCCCGGGAAAAGTCGGAAAGGAAGCCTACGAGCAGTACTTC | TRBJ2-7 | TRBV23-1 | . | .
CASSLRSRDRIAYEQYF | TGTGCCAGCAGCCTACGTTCCCGGGACAGAATAGCCTACGAGCAGTACTTC | TRBJ2-7 | TRBV7-2 | TRBD1 | .
CASRKGQGADEQFF | TGCGCCAGCAGAAAAGGACAGGGGGCTGATGAGCAGTTCTTC | TRBJ2-1 | TRBV5-1 | TRBD1 | .
CASSLNLAGTDTQYF | TGCGCCAGCAGCTTGAACCTAGCGGGAACAGATACGCAGTATTTT | TRBJ2-3 | TRBV5-1 | TRBD2 | .
CASSPGQGFGELFF | TGTGCCAGCAGCCCCGGACAGGGCTTCGGGGAGCTGTTTTTT | TRBJ2-2 | TRBV7-2 | TRBD1 | .
CASSPASGSYNEQFF | TGTGCCAGCAGCCCAGCTAGCGGGAGTTACAATGAGCAGTTCTTC | TRBJ2-1 | TRBV5-4 | TRBD2 | .
CASSQGTSNQPQHF | TGCGCCAGCTCGCAGGGGACTAGCAATCAGCCCCAGCATTTT | TRBJ1-5 | TRBV5-1 | . | .
CASTRRGGRALGGELFF | TGTGCCAGCACCCGGAGGGGCGGGAGGGCCCTCGGCGGGGAGCTGTTTTTT | TRBJ2-2 | TRBV11-2 | TRBD2 | .
CASSITPGGTGTNTIYF | TGTGCCAGTAGTATAACACCGGGAGGGACAGGGACCAACACCATATATTTT | TRBJ1-3 | TRBV19 | TRBD1 | few
CASSPRQGRGYGYTF | TGTGCCAGCAGCCCCCGACAGGGTCGGGGTTATGGCTACACCTTC | TRBJ1-2 | TRBV9 | TRBD1 | .
CASRTSGNQETQYF | TGCGCCAGCCGGACTAGCGGGAACCAAGAGACCCAGTACTTC | TRBJ2-5 | TRBV5-1 | TRBD2 | .
CASSRKQGPFRGYTF | TGTGCCAGCAGTCGAAAACAGGGGCCCTTTAGGGGCTACACCTTC | TRBJ1-2 | TRBV6-5 | TRBD1 | .
CASSRYWGTAGQGEQYF | TGTGCCAGCAGCCGCTACTGGGGAACTGCAGGACAGGGGGAGCAGTACTTC | TRBJ2-7 | TRBV7-2 | TRBD1 | .
CASSQGGGSGRNTGELFF | TGTGCCAGCAGCCAAGGGGGCGGAAGCGGGAGGAACACCGGGGAGCTGTTTTTT | TRBJ2-2 | TRBV4-2 | TRBD2 | .
CASSFGGGSTDTQYF | TGTGCCAGCAGCTTTGGCGGCGGGAGCACAGATACGCAGTATTTT | TRBJ2-3 | TRBV5-6 | . | once
CSAGQGEAFF | TGCAGCGCCGGACAGGGTGAAGCTTTCTTT | TRBJ1-1 | TRBV29-1 | TRBD1 | .
CASSLTVSGNTIYF | TGTGCCAGCAGTCTGACAGTCTCTGGAAACACCATATATTTT | TRBJ1-3 | TRBV27 | . | .
CSVEGAGRYNEQFF | TGCAGCGTTGAAGGGGCGGGTCGATACAATGAGCAGTTCTTC | TRBJ2-1 | TRBV29-1 | . | .
CASSQRAGVINEQFF | TGCGCCAGCAGCCAGCGAGCGGGAGTCATTAATGAGCAGTTCTTC | TRBJ2-1 | TRBV4-1 | TRBD2 | .
CASSSDRSNYGYTF | TGCGCCAGCAGCTCGGACAGGAGTAACTATGGCTACACCTTC | TRBJ1-2 | TRBV5-1 | TRBD1 | .
CASSVGQPKNIQYF | TGTGCCAGCAGCGTTGGACAGCCCAAAAACATTCAGTACTTC | TRBJ2-4 | TRBV7-3 | . | .
CASSLNKNTEAFF | TGTGCCAGCAGCCTTAACAAGAACACTGAAGCTTTCTTT | TRBJ1-1 | TRBV11-2 | . | .
CASSLTGELFF | TGCGCCAGCAGCCTAACCGGGGAGCTGTTTTTT | TRBJ2-2 | TRBV4-1 | . | .
CASSIVGSHSNQPQHF | TGTGCCAGTAGTATAGTGGGCAGTCATAGCAATCAGCCCCAGCATTTT | TRBJ1-5 | TRBV19 | . | .
CASSNGQAGINEQFF | TGTGCCAGCAGCAACGGTCAGGCGGGGATCAATGAGCAGTTCTTC | TRBJ2-1 | TRBV7-2 | . | .
CASSPPGTRVYEQFF | TGTGCCAGCAGCCCACCCGGGACTAGAGTTTACGAGCAGTTCTTC | TRBJ2-1 | TRBV5-4 | TRBD2 | .
CASSLVLGGGGFF | TGTGCCAGCAGCTTAGTTCTGGGGGGGGGAGGGTTCTTC | TRBJ2-1 | TRBV7-9 | TRBD2 | .
CASSPSTSGGRMTQFF | TGTGCCAGCTCACCATCGACTAGCGGGGGTAGAATGACGCAGTTCTTC | TRBJ2-1 | TRBV18 | TRBD2 | .
CSVEDIFGSDTQYF | TGCAGCGTTGAAGATATCTTCGGGTCAGATACGCAGTATTTT | TRBJ2-3 | TRBV29-1 | . | .
CSVVGGSKWETQYF | TGCAGCGTTGTCGGGGGAAGTAAATGGGAGACCCAGTACTTC | TRBJ2-5 | TRBV29-1 | . | once
CATFRAGNTEAFF | TGCGCCACCTTTAGGGCGGGGAACACTGAAGCTTTCTTT | TRBJ1-1 | TRBV10-2 | . | .
CASSVDGPSGRWAGELFF | TGTGCCAGCAGCGTAGATGGCCCTAGCGGGAGATGGGCCGGGGAGCTGTTTTTT | TRBJ2-2 | TRBV9 | TRBD2 | .
CASSVVGTGVGYTF | TGTGCCAGCAGCGTAGTAGGGACAGGGGTCGGCTACACCTTC | TRBJ1-2 | TRBV9 | TRBD1 | .
CASSLNSGFYEQYF | TGTGCCAGCAGCCTAAATAGCGGGTTTTACGAGCAGTACTTC | TRBJ2-7 | TRBV7-6 | TRBD2 | .
CASSLGGAVAFF | TGTGCCAGCAGCTTAGGGGGCGCGGTGGCTTTCTTT | TRBJ1-1 | TRBV7-9 | . | .
CASSNAGYSSYNEQFF | TGTGCCAGTAGTAACGCGGGTTACAGCTCCTACAATGAGCAGTTCTTC | TRBJ2-1 | TRBV19 | . | .
CASSSSDRGGEQYF | TGTGCCAGCTCATCATCGGACAGGGGGGGCGAGCAGTACTTC | TRBJ2-7 | TRBV18 | TRBD1 | .